The clone carrying this T cell receptor (beta chain) is a singleton in its sample. Its antigen is unidentified. This sample was included in a study of OX40 agonist ivuxolimab in advanced cancers. Study-wide background: The study gave patients intravenous ivuxolimab at 0.01 to 10 mg/kg every 2 weeks. Hepatocellular carcinoma, melanoma, renal cell or head and neck cancer occurred in dose-escalation patients.

Germline V gene sequence: CDR1 SNHLY, CDR2 FYNNEI. The CDR3 consists of 15 residues. The V and J ends lost 6 bases and 4 bases respectively, with 18 bases between them. The table came from immunoSEQ multiplex PCR; TCRdb's copy has only in-frame clones and leaves some out. The table has around 90,000 clones, 90% to 95% seen once; the top ten hold approximately 2.5%. General study results and limits: On average, CD8+ T cells showed a greater number of expanded clones than CD4+.

Sequencing used CD4+ or CD8+ T cells sorted from blood, obtained in a trial of the OX40 agonist ivuxolimab. The chain combines TRBV2 with TRBJ1-1; possible D gene TRBD1, 6 bases. This clonotype was obtained from an adult with an advanced solid tumor such as melanoma, head and neck, liver or kidney cancer. The CDR3 bases are TGTGCCAGCAGCGGAGGCCAGGGGAGGGGCACTGAAGCTTTCTTT. This codes for CASSGGQGRGTEAFF.